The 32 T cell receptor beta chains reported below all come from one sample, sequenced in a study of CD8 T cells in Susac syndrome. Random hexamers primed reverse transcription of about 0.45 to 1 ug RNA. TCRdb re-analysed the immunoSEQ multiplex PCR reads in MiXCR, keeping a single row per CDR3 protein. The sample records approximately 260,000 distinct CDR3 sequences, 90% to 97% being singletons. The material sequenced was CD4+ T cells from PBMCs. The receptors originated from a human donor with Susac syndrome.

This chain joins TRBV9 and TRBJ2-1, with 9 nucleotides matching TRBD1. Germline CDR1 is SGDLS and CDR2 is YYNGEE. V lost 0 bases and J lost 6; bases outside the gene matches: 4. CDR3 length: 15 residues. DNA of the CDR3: TGTGCCAGCAGCGTAGAGGGACAGGGTGGCAATGAGCAGTTCTTC. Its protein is CASSVEGQGGNEQFF.

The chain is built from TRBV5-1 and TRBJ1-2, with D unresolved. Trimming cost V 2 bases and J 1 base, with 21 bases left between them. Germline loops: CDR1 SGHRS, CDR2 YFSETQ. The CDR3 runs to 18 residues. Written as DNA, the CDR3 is TGCGCCAGCAGCTTCAAACCTCCCGATAAATTACTTAACTATGGCTACACCTTC. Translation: CASSFKPPDKLLNYGYTF.

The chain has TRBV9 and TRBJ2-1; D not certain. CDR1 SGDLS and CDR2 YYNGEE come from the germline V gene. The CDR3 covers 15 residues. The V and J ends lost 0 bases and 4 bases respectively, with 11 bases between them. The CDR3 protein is CASSVDQNSYNEQFF. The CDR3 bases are TGTGCCAGCAGCGTAGACCAAAACTCATACAATGAGCAGTTCTTC. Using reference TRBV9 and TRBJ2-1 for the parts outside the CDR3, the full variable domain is DSGVTQTPKHLITATGQRVTLRCSPRSGDLSVYWYQQSLDQGLQFLIQYYNGEERAKGNILERFSAQQFPDLHSELNLSSLELGDSALYFCASSVDQNSYNEQFFGPGTRLTVL.

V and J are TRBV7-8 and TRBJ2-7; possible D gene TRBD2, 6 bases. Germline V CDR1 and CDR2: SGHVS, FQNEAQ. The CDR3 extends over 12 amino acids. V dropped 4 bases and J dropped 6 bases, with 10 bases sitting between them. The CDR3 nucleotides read TGTGCCAGCAGCTCCCGGAGGGTCGAGCAGTACTTC. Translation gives CASSSRRVEQYF. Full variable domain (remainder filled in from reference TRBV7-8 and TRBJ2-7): GAGVSQSPRYKVAKRGQDVALRCDPISGHVSLFWYQQALGQGPEFLTYFQNEAQLDKSGLPSDRFFAERPEGSVSTLKIQRTQQEDSAVYLCASSSRRVEQYFGPGTRLTVT.

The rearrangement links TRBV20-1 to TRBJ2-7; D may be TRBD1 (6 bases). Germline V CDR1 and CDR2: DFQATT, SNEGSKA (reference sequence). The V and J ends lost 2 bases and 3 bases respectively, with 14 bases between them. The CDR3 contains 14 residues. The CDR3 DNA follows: TGCAGTGCTAGACGGGACAAGAGGTTCTACGAGCAGTACTTC. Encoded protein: CSARRDKRFYEQYF.

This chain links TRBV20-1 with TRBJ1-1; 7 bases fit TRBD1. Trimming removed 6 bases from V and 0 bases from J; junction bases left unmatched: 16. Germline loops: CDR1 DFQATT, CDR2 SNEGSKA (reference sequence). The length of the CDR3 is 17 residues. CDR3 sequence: CSARGGGGIHMNTEAFF. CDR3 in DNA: TGCAGTGCCAGGGGGGGAGGGGGAATTCACATGAACACTGAAGCTTTCTTT.

The CDR3 coding sequence is TGTGCCAGCAGTTTCCCCGAACAGGGTACCTATGGCTACACCTTC. As protein: CASSFPEQGTYGYTF. The chain couples TRBV12-3 or TRBV12-4 to TRBJ1-2, with a weak D call TRBD1 (6 bases). The CDR3 runs 15 residues. Trimming took 3 bases from V and 4 from J, leaving 15 bases between them.

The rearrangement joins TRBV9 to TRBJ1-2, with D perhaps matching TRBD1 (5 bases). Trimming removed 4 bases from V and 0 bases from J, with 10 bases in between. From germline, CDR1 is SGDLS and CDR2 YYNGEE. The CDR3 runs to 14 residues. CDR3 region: CASSQKTANYGYTF. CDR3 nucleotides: TGTGCCAGCAGCCAAAAGACAGCTAACTATGGCTACACCTTC. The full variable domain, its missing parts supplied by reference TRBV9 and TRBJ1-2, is DSGVTQTPKHLITATGQRVTLRCSPRSGDLSVYWYQQSLDQGLQFLIQYYNGEERAKGNILERFSAQQFPDLHSELNLSSLELGDSALYFCASSQKTANYGYTFGSGTRLTVV.

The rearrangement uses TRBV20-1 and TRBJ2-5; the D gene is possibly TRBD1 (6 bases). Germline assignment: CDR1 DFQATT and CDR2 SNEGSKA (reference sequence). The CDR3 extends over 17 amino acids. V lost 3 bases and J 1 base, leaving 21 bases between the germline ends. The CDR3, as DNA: TGCAGTGCTAGCATTCTGGGGGCGAAGGCAATCCAAGAGACCCAGTACTTC. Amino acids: CSASILGAKAIQETQYF.

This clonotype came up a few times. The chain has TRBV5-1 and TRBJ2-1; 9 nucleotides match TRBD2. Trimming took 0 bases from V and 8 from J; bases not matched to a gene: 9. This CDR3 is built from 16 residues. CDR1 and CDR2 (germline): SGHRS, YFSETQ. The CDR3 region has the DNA TGCGCCAGCAGCTTGGAGGTAGCGGGAGTTCCCCATGAGCAGTTCTTC. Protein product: CASSLEVAGVPHEQFF.

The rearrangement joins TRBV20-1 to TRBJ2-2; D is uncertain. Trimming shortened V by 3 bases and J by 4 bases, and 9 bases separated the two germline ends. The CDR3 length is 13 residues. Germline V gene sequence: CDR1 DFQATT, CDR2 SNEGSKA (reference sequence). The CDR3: CSASSRRTGELFF. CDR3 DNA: TGCAGTGCTAGTAGCAGGCGCACCGGGGAGCTGTTTTTT.

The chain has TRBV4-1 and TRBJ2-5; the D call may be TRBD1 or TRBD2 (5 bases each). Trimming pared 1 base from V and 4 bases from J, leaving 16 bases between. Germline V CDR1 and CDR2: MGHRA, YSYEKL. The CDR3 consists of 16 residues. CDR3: CASSQVGVGTGETQYF. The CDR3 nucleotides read TGCGCCAGCAGCCAAGTTGGGGTCGGGACGGGAGAGACCCAGTACTTC.

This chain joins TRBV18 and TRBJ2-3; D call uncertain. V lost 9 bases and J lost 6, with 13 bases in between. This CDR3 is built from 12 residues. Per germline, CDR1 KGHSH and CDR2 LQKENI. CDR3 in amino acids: CASSDVRDTQYF. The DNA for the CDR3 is TGTGCCAGTTCAGACGTACGGGATACGCAGTATTTT.

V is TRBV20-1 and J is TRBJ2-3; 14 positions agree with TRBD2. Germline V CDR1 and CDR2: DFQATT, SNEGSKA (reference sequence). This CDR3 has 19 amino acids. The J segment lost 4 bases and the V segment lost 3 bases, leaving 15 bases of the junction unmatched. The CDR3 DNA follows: TGCAGTGCTAGTTCGGGTCCGGGACTAGCGGGAGTGAGGGCAGATACGCAGTATTTT. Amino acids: CSASSGPGLAGVRADTQYF.

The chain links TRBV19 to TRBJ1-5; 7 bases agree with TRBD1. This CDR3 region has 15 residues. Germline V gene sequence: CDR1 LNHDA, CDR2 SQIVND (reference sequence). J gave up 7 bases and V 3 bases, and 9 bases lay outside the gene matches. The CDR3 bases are TGTGCCAGTAGTATTGCGGGACAGACCTGGCAGCCCCAGCATTTT. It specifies CASSIAGQTWQPQHF.

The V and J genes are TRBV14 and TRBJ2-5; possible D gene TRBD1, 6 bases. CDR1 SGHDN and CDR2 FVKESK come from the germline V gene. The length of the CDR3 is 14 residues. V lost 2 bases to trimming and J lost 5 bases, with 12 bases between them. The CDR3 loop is CASSQLTGRETQYF. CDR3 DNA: TGTGCCAGCAGCCAATTGACAGGCCGGGAGACCCAGTACTTC.

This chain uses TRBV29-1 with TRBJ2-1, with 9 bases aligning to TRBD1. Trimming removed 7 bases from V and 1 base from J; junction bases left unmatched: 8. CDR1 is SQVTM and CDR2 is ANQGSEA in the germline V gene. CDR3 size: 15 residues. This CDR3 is CSGEEGTGSYNEQFF. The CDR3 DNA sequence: TGCAGCGGGGAGGAAGGGACAGGGTCCTACAATGAGCAGTTCTTC.

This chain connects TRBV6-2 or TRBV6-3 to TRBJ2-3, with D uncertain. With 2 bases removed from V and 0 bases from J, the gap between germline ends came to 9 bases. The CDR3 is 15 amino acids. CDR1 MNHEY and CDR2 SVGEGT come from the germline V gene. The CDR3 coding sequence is TGTGCCAGCAGTTACAGGGCGGACAGCACAGATACGCAGTATTTT. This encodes CASSYRADSTDTQYF.

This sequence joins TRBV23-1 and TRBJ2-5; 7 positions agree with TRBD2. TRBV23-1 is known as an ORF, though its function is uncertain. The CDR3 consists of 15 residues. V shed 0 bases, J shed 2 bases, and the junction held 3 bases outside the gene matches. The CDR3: CASSQSAGEQETQYF. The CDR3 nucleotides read TGCGCCAGCAGTCAATCGGCGGGGGAACAAGAGACCCAGTACTTC.

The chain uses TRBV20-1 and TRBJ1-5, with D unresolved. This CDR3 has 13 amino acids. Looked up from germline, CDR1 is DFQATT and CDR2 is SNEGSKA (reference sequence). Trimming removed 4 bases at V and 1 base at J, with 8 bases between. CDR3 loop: CSAMGSSNQPQHF. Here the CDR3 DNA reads TGCAGTGCTATGGGGTCGAGCAATCAGCCCCAGCATTTT.

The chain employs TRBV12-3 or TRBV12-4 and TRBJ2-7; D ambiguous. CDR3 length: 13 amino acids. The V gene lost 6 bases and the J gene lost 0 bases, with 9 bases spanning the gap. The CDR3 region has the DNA TGTGCCAGCAGCCGGGTGAGCTCCTACGAGCAGTACTTC. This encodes CASSRVSSYEQYF.

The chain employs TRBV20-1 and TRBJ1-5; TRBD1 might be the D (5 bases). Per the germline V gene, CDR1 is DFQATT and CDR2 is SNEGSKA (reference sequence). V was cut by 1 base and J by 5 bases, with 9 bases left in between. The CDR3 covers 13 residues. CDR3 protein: CSARVPGYQPQHF. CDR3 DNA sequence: TGCAGTGCTAGAGTGCCAGGGTATCAGCCCCAGCATTTT.

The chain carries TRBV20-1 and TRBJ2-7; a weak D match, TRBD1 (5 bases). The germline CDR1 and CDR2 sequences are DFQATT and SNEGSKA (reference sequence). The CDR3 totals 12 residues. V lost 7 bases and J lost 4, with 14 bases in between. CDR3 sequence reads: CSGGGNSYEQYF. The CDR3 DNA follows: TGCAGTGGGGGCGGTAACTCGTACGAGCAGTACTTC.

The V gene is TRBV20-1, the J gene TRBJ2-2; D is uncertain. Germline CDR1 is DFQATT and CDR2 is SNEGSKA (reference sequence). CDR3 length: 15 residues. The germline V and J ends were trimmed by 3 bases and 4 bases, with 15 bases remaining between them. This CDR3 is CSASPTPITTGELFF. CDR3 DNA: TGCAGTGCTAGCCCAACCCCCATAACCACCGGGGAGCTGTTTTTT.

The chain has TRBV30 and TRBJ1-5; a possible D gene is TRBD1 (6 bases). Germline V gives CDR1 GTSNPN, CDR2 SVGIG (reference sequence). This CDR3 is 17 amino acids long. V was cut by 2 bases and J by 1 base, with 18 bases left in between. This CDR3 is CAWSNGAGDGSNQPQHF. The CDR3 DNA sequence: TGTGCCTGGAGTAATGGGGCAGGGGACGGAAGCAATCAGCCCCAGCATTTT.

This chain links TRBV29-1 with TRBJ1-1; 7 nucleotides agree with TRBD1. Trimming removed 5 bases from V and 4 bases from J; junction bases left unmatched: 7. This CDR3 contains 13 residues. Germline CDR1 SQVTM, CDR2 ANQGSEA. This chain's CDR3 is CSVTTGRVTEAFF. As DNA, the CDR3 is TGCAGCGTTACGACAGGGAGGGTCACTGAAGCTTTCTTT.

As DNA, the CDR3 is TGCGCCAGCAGCTTGGAAGGTCGTGGACAGGGGGATTATGGCTACACCTTC. This sequence encodes CASSLEGRGQGDYGYTF. This chain joins TRBV5-1 and TRBJ1-2, with 10 nucleotides matching TRBD1. CDR1 SGHRS and CDR2 YFSETQ come from the germline V gene. The ends lost 0 bases at V and 5 bases at J; junction bases unmatched: 10. The CDR3 is 17 amino acids.

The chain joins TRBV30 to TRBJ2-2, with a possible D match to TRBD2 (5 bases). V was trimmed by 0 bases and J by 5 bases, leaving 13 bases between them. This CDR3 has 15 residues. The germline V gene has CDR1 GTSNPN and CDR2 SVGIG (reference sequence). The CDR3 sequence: CAWSVRGLDTGELFF. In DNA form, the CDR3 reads TGTGCCTGGAGTGTACGAGGGCTAGATACCGGGGAGCTGTTTTTT. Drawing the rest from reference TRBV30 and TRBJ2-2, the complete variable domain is SQTIHQWPATLVQPVGSPLSLECTVEGTSNPNLYWYRQAAGRGLQLLFYSVGIGQISSEVPQNLSASRPQDRQFILSSKKLLLSDSGFYLCAWSVRGLDTGELFFGEGSRLTVL.

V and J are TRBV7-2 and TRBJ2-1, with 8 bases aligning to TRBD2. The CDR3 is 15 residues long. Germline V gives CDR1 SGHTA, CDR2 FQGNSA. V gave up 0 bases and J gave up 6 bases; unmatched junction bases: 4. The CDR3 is CASSLALADFNEQFF. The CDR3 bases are TGTGCCAGCAGCTTAGCACTAGCGGATTTCAATGAGCAGTTCTTC.

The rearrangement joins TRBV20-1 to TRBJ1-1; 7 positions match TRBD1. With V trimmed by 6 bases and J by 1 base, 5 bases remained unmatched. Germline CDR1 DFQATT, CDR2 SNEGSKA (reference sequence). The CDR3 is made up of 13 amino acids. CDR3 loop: CSASRDRNTEAFF. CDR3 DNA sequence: TGCAGTGCGAGTCGGGACAGGAACACTGAAGCTTTCTTT.

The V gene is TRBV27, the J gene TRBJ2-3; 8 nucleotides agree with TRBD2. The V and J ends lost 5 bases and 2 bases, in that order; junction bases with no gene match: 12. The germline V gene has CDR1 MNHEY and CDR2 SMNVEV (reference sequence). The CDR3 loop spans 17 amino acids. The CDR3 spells CASSRLAGTIYTDTQYF. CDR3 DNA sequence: TGTGCCAGCAGTCGGCTAGCGGGCACCATTTACACAGATACGCAGTATTTT.

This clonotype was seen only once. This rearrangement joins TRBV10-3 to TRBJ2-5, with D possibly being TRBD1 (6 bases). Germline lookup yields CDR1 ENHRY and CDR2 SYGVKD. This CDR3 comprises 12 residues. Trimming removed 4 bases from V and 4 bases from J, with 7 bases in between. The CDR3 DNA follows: TGTGCCATCAGTGGGGACACAGAGACCCAGTACTTC. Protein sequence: CAISGDTETQYF.